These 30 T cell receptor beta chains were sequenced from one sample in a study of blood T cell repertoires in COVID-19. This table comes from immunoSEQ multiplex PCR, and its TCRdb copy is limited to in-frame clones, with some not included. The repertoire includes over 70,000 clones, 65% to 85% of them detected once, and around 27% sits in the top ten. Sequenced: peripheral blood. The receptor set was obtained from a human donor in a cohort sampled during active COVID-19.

Here the CDR3 DNA reads TGTGCCAGCAGTTACCCGCTCGGGGACACGAGGGGAAACACCATATATTTT. It is translated as CASSYPLGDTRGNTIYF. The chain carries TRBV6-2 or TRBV6-3 and TRBJ1-3; tentatively, D is TRBD1 (6 bases). Germline values: CDR1 MNHEY, CDR2 SVGEGT. The CDR3 consists of 17 residues. V lost 2 bases and J 4 bases, leaving 18 bases between the germline ends.

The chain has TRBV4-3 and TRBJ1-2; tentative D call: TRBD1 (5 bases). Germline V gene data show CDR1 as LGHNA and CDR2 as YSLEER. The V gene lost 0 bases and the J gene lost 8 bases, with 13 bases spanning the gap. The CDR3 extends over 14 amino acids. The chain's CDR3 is CASSQELGVGGYTF. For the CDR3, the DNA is TGCGCCAGCAGCCAAGAATTAGGGGTGGGAGGCTACACCTTC.

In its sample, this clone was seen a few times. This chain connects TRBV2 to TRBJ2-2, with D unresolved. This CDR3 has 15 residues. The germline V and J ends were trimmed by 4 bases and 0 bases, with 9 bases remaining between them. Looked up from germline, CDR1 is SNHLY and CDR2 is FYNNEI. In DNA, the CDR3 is TGTGCCAGCAGTGGAGGTGCATCGAACACCGGGGAGCTGTTTTTT. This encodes CASSGGASNTGELFF.

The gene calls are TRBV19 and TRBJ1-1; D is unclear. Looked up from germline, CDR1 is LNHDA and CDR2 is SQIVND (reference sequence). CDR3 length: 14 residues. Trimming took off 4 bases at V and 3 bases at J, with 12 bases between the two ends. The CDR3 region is CASSTSGRDTEAFF. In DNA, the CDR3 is TGTGCCAGTAGTACCTCAGGCAGAGACACTGAAGCTTTCTTT.

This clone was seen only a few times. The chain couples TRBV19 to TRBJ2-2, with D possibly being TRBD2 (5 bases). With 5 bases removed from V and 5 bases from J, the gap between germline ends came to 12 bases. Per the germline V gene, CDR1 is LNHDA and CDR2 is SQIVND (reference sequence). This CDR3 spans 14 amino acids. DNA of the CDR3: TGTGCCAGTAGTCGGCCTAGCCGGACCGGGGAGCTGTTTTTT. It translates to CASSRPSRTGELFF.

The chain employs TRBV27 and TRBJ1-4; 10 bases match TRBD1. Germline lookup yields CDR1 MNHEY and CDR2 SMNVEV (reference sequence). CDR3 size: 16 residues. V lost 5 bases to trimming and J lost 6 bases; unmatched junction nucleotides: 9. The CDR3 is CASSTDRGSSDEKLFF. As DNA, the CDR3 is TGTGCCAGCAGTACGGACAGGGGGAGTTCGGATGAAAAACTGTTTTTT.

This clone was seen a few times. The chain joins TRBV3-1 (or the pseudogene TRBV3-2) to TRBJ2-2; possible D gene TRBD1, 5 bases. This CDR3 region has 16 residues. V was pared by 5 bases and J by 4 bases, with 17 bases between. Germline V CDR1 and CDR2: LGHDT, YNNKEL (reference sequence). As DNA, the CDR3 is TGTGCCAGCAGCTCCCGGGTCACAGGCTTCACCGGGGAGCTGTTTTTT. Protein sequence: CASSSRVTGFTGELFF.

The DNA for the CDR3 is TGTGCCAGCTCACCACCACCCACGGGGGGGGTCGGTCAGCCCCAGCATTTT. Translating it yields CASSPPPTGGVGQPQHF. The V gene is TRBV18, the J gene TRBJ1-5; maybe TRBD1 (5 bases). Germline-derived CDR1 and CDR2 are KGHSH and LQKENI. With 0 bases removed from V and 6 bases from J, the gap between germline ends came to 18 bases. This CDR3 has 17 residues.

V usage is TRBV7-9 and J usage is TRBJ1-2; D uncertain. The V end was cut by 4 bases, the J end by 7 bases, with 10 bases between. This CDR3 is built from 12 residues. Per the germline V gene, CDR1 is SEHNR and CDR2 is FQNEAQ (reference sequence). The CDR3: CASSSAYLGYTF. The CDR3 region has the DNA TGTGCCAGCAGCTCCGCCTATCTTGGCTACACCTTC.

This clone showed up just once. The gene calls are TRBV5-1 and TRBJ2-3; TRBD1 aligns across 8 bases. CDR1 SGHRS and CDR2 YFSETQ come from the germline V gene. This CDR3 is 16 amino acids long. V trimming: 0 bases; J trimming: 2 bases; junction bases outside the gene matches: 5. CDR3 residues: CASSLAGTGTTDTQYF. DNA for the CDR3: TGCGCCAGCAGCTTGGCCGGGACAGGAACCACAGATACGCAGTATTTT.

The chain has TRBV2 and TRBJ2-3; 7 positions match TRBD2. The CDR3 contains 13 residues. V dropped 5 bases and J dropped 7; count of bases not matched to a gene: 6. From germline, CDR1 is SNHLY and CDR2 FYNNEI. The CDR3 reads CASSRTGTNTQYF. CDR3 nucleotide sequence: TGTGCCAGCAGTCGAACCGGGACTAATACGCAGTATTTT.

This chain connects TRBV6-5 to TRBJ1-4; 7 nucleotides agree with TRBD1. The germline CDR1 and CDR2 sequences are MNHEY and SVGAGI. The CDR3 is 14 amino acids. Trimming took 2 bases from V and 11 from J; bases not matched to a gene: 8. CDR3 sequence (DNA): TGTGCCAGCAGTTACGATCCGACAGGGTACAAACTGTTTTTT. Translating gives CASSYDPTGYKLFF.

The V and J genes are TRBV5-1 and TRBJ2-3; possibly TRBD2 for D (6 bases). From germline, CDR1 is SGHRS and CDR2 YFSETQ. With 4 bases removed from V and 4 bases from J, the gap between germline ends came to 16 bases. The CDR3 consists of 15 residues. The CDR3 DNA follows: TGCGCCAGCAGCCGCCAGGGCGGGAACCCAGATACGCAGTATTTT. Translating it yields CASSRQGGNPDTQYF. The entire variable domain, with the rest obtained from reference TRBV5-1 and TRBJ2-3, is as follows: KAGVTQTPRYLIKTRGQQVTLSCSPISGHRSVSWYQQTPGQGLQFLFEYFSETQRNKGNFPGRFSGRQFSNSRSEMNVSTLELGDSALYLCASSRQGGNPDTQYFGPGTRLTVL.

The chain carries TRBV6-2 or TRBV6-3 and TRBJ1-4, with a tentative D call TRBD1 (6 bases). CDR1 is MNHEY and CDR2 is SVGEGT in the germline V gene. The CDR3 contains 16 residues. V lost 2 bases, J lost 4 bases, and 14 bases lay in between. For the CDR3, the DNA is TGTGCCAGCAGTTACCTTCGGGGGGCGGATAATGAAAAACTGTTTTTT. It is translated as CASSYLRGADNEKLFF.

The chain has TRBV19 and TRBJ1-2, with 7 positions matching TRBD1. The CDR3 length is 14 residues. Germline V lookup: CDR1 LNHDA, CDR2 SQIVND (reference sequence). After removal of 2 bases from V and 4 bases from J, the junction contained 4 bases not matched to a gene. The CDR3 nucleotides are TGTGCCAGTAGTATAAGCAGGGGGACCTATGGCTACACCTTC. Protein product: CASSISRGTYGYTF.

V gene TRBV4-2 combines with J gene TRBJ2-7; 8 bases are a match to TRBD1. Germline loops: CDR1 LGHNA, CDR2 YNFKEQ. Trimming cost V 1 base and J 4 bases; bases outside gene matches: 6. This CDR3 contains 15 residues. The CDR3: CASSQARTGNYEQYF. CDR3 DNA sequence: TGTGCCAGCAGCCAAGCACGGACAGGGAATTACGAGCAGTACTTC.

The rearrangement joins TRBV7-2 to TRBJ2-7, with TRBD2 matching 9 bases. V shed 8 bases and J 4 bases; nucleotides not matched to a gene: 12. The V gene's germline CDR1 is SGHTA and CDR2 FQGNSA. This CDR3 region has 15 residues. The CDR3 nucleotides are TGTGCCAGCCGACCGACTAGCGGATACTTTTACGAGCAGTACTTC. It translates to CASRPTSGYFYEQYF. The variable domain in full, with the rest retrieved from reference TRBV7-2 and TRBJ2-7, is GAGVSQSPSNKVTEKGKDVELRCDPISGHTALYWYRQSLGQGLEFLIYFQGNSAPDKSGLPSDRFSAERTGGSVSTLTIQRTQQEDSAVYLCASRPTSGYFYEQYFGPGTRLTVT.

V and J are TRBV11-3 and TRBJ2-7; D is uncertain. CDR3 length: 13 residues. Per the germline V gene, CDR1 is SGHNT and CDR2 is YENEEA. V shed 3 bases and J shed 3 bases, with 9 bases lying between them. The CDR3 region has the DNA TGTGCCAGCAGCTTCGCCCGAGACTACGAGCAGTACTTC. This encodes CASSFARDYEQYF. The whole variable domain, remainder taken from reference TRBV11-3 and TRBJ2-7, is EAGVVQSPRYKIIEKKQPVAFWCNPISGHNTLYWYLQNLGQGPELLIRYENEEAVDDSQLPKDRFSAERLKGVDSTLKIQPAELGDSAVYLCASSFARDYEQYFGPGTRLTVT.

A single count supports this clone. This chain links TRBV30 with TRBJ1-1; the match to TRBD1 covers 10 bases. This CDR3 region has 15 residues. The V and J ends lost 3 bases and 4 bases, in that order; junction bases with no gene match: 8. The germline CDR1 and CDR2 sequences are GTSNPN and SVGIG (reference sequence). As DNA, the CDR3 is TGTGCCTGGAGCTTTACCGGGACAGGGGTCACTGAAGCTTTCTTT. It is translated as CAWSFTGTGVTEAFF.

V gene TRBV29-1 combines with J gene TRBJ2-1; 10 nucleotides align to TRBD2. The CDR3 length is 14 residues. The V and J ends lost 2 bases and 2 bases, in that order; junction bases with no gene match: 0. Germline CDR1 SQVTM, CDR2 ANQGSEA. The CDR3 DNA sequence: TGCAGCGTTGAACTAGCGGGAGCCTACAATGAGCAGTTCTTC. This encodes CSVELAGAYNEQFF.

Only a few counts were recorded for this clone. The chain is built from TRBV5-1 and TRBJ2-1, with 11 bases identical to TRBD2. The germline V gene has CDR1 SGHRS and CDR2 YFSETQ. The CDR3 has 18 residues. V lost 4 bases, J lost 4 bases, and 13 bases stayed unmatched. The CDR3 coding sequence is TGCGCCAGCAGCCCAACTAGCGGGGGCCTCCAAAATTACAATGAGCAGTTCTTC. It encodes CASSPTSGGLQNYNEQFF.

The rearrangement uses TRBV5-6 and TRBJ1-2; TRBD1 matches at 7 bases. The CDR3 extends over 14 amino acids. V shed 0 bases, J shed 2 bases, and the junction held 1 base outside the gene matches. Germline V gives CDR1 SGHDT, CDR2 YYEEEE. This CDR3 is CASSLGQGNYGYTF. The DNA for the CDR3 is TGTGCCAGCAGCTTGGGACAGGGAAACTATGGCTACACCTTC.

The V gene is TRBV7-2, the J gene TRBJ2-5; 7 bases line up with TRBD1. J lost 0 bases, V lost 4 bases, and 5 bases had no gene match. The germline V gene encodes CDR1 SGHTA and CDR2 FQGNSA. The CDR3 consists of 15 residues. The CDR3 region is CASSSGQTNQETQYF. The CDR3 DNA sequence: TGTGCCAGCAGCTCGGGACAGACTAACCAAGAGACCCAGTACTTC.

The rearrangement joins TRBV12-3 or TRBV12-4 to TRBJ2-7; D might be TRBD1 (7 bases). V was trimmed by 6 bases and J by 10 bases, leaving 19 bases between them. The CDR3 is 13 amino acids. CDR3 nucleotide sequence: TGTGCCAGCAGCTCCGGGACAGCAGCGGGTCAGTACTTC. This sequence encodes CASSSGTAAGQYF.

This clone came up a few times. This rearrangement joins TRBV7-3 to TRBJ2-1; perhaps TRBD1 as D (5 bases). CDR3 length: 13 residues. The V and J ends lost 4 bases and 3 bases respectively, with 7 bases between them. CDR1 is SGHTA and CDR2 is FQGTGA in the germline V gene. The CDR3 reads CASSSGHYNEQFF. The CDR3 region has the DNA TGTGCCAGCAGCTCTGGACACTACAATGAGCAGTTCTTC.

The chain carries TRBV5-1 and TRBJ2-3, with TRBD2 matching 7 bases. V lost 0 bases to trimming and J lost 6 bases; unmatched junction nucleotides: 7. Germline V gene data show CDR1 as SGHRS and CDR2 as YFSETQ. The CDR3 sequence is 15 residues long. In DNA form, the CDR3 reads TGCGCCAGCAGCTTGGATGCCCAGGGAGGGGATACGCAGTATTTT. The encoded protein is CASSLDAQGGDTQYF.

The DNA of the CDR3 is TGTGCCAGCAGGGGAGGTTTTGCAGATACGCAGTATTTT. Amino acid sequence: CASRGGFADTQYF. The chain joins TRBV27 to TRBJ2-3, with a weak D call TRBD2 (6 bases). V dropped 6 bases and J dropped 4 bases, with 11 bases sitting between them. This CDR3 contains 13 residues. Germline V CDR1 and CDR2: MNHEY, SMNVEV (reference sequence).

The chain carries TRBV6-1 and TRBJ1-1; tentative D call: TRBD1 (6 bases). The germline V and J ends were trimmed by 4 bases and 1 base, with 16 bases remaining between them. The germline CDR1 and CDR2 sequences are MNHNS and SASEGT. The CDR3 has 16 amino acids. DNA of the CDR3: TGTGCCAGCAGTGCTGAACTGGGACACCCGAACACTGAAGCTTTCTTT. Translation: CASSAELGHPNTEAFF.

As DNA, the CDR3 is TGTGCCAGCGGGGGGGCTAGCACAGATACGCAGTATTTT. This translates into CASGGASTDTQYF. The chain carries TRBV6-5 and TRBJ2-3; TRBD2 is a possible D gene (7 bases). V was trimmed by 8 bases and J by 0 bases, leaving 9 bases between them. The CDR3 has 13 residues. Germline V gene sequence: CDR1 MNHEY, CDR2 SVGAGI.

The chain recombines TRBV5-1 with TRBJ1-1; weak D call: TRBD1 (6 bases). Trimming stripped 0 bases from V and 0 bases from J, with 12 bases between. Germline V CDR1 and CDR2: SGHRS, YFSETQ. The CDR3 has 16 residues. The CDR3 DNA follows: TGCGCCAGCAGCTTGGCCGCGGGGGCCATGAACACTGAAGCTTTCTTT. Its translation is CASSLAAGAMNTEAFF.